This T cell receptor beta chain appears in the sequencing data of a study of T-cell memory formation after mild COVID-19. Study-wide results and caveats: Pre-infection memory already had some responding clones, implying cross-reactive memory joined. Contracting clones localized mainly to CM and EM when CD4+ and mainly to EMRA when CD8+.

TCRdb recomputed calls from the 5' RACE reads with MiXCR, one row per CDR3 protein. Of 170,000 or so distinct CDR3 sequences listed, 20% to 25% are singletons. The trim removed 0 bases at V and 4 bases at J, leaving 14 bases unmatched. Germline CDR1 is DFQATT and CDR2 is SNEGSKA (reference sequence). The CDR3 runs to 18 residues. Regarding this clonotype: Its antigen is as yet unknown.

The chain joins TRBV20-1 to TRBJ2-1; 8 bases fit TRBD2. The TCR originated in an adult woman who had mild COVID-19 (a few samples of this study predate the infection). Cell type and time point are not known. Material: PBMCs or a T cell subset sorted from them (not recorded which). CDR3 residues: CSAREGTRRPARYNEQFF. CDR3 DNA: TGCAGTGCTAGAGAGGGGACTAGACGTCCCGCCCGGTACAATGAGCAGTTCTTC.